This T cell receptor beta chain derives from a study of OX40 agonist ivuxolimab in advanced cancers. Study context: Earlier treatment with anti-PD-1, anti-PD-L1 or anti-CTLA-4 was permitted, and 35% to 40% had received some.

This clone was seen only once. Some clones are missing from TCRdb's copy, which holds only in-frame ones; the method was immunoSEQ multiplex PCR. The sample shows about 53,000 clones, roughly 90% of them seen only once. This TCR was recovered from an adult with an advanced solid tumor such as melanoma, head and neck, liver or kidney cancer. The material sequenced was CD4+ or CD8+ T cells sorted from blood, taken in a trial of the OX40 agonist ivuxolimab.

DNA of the CDR3: TGTGCCAGCAGCCAAGGACCTAGTATCTACGAGCAGTACTTC. Protein: CASSQGPSIYEQYF. This rearrangement joins TRBV14 to TRBJ2-7, with D unclear. Germline CDR1 and CDR2: SGHDN and FVKESK. V was clipped by 1 base and J by 3 bases, with 10 bases between them. The CDR3 has 14 amino acids.